These 27 T cell receptor beta chains were sequenced from one sample in a study of CD8 T cells in Susac syndrome. RNA totalling roughly 0.45 to 1 ug underwent reverse transcription with random hexamers. TCRdb re-derived calls from the immunoSEQ multiplex PCR reads in MiXCR, one entry per CDR3 protein. Of 110,000 or so distinct CDR3 sequences listed, roughly 93% are singletons. Sequences were obtained from CD4+ T cells from PBMCs. These receptors originate from a human donor with multiple sclerosis.

This sequence joins TRBV7-9 and TRBJ2-1; 7 bases map to TRBD1. Looked up from germline, CDR1 is SEHNR and CDR2 is FQNEAQ (reference sequence). There are 15 residues in the CDR3. Unmatched junction bases numbered 14, after V lost 8 bases and J lost 7 bases. CDR3 bases: TGTGCCAGCGGAAAAGACAGGGACCGGGGAAATGAGCAGTTCTTC. It encodes CASGKDRDRGNEQFF.

The chain couples TRBV3-1 to TRBJ2-7; D gene uncertain. Trimming stripped 0 bases from V and 2 bases from J, with 11 bases between. CDR1 and CDR2 (germline): LGHDT, YNNKEL (reference sequence). The CDR3 covers 15 residues. The CDR3 nucleotides are TGTGCCAGCAGCCAAGATCCGTACAGCACCTACGAGCAGTACTTC. Amino acids: CASSQDPYSTYEQYF.

This sequence joins TRBV4-1 and TRBJ2-7; D remains unclear. The CDR3 spans 16 residues. V was cut by 1 base and J by 7 bases, with 20 bases left in between. Germline V gene data show CDR1 as MGHRA and CDR2 as YSYEKL. CDR3 DNA: TGCGCCAGCAGCCAAGCCCTTATAGGGCAAATGAAGGAGCAGTACTTC. Protein product: CASSQALIGQMKEQYF.

Only one count was recorded for this clonotype. The chain uses TRBV6-5 and TRBJ2-7; D is ambiguous. The germline V gene encodes CDR1 MNHEY and CDR2 SVGAGI. The germline V and J ends were trimmed by 8 bases and 1 base, with 12 bases remaining between them. The CDR3 contains 13 residues. CDR3 residues: CASCRSSSYEQYF. As DNA, the CDR3 is TGTGCCAGCTGTCGCAGCAGTTCCTACGAGCAGTACTTC.

V is TRBV6-2 or TRBV6-3 and J is TRBJ1-5; D gene unclear. Germline values: CDR1 MNHEY, CDR2 SVGEGT. V gave up 7 bases and J gave up 4 bases, with 8 bases separating them. There are 12 residues in the CDR3. In DNA, the CDR3 is TGTGCCAGCAAACACCGTAATCAGCCCCAGCATTTT. This gives the protein CASKHRNQPQHF.

CDR3 loop: CASSQGPHPGPGYNEQFF. The CDR3 DNA follows: TGCGCCAGCAGCCAAGGGCCCCATCCGGGACCTGGCTACAATGAGCAGTTCTTC. The chain carries TRBV4-3 and TRBJ2-1; D is possibly TRBD1 or TRBD2 (5 bases each). The CDR3 is made up of 18 amino acids. Looked up from germline, CDR1 is LGHNA and CDR2 is YSLEER. Deletions cut 1 base from V and 3 bases from J, with 19 bases between.

This clonotype was seen a single time. This chain joins TRBV19 and TRBJ2-1, with 8 positions matching TRBD1. With 5 bases clipped from V and 6 bases from J, the junction kept 9 bases outside the gene matches. CDR1 is LNHDA, CDR2 SQIVND, per germline (reference sequence). This CDR3 has 15 residues. The CDR3 reads CASSYLGQGGNEQFF. The CDR3 bases are TGTGCCAGTAGTTATTTAGGACAGGGAGGCAATGAGCAGTTCTTC.

V and J are TRBV5-1 and TRBJ1-4; the D gene is possibly TRBD1 (5 bases). Germline V lookup: CDR1 SGHRS, CDR2 YFSETQ. V lost 1 base and J lost 3, with 13 bases in between. The CDR3 runs 16 residues. The CDR3 region is CASSLQGGGANEKLFF. The CDR3 nucleotides are TGCGCCAGCAGCTTGCAGGGAGGAGGTGCTAATGAAAAACTGTTTTTT.

In this sample, this clonotype turned up once. The chain carries TRBV29-1 and TRBJ2-7; 7 nucleotides align to TRBD1. The CDR3 length is 14 residues. Germline V gene data show CDR1 as SQVTM and CDR2 as ANQGSEA. J lost 5 bases, V lost 1 base, and 8 bases had no gene match. This CDR3 is CSVEAYDRVHEQYF. DNA of the CDR3: TGCAGCGTTGAAGCTTATGACAGGGTCCACGAGCAGTACTTC.

The chain links TRBV3-1 to TRBJ1-5; 7 bases are shared with TRBD1. The CDR3 is 15 residues long. In germline, CDR1 is LGHDT, CDR2 YNNKEL (reference sequence). Trimming removed 2 bases from V and 7 bases from J; junction bases left unmatched: 8. CDR3 DNA sequence: TGTGCCAGCAGCCAAACCGGGACAGCGGGGCAGCCCCAGCATTTT. Translating it yields CASSQTGTAGQPQHF.

This rearrangement joins TRBV10-2 to TRBJ1-5; TRBD1 might be the D (5 bases). This CDR3 comprises 14 residues. CDR1 and CDR2 from the germline V gene are WSHSY and SAAADI. Trimming shortened V by 6 bases and J by 8 bases, and 17 bases separated the two germline ends. The CDR3 loop is CASRGGLKDKPQHF. CDR3 nucleotides: TGCGCCAGCAGAGGTGGCCTGAAGGACAAGCCCCAGCATTTT.

This chain links TRBV5-1 with TRBJ1-1; possible D gene TRBD1, 5 bases. The CDR3 runs to 14 residues. Germline CDR1 SGHRS, CDR2 YFSETQ. Trimming cost V 3 bases and J 0 bases, with 9 bases left between them. The CDR3 DNA reads TGCGCCAGCAGCTCGGGGCGGGTGAACACTGAAGCTTTCTTT. Residues: CASSSGRVNTEAFF.

This chain joins TRBV9 and TRBJ1-2; TRBD1 agrees at 8 bases. This CDR3 region has 16 residues. V was pared by 3 bases and J by 4 bases, with 11 bases of the junction left unmatched. Looked up from germline, CDR1 is SGDLS and CDR2 is YYNGEE. The CDR3 reads CASSAYGQGAGYGYTF. CDR3 DNA: TGTGCCAGCAGCGCCTATGGGCAGGGGGCCGGCTATGGCTACACCTTC.

The genes are TRBV5-4 and TRBJ1-5; perhaps TRBD1 as D (6 bases). With 2 bases removed from V and 0 bases from J, the gap between germline ends came to 15 bases. Germline V gives CDR1 SGHNT, CDR2 YYREEE (reference sequence). This CDR3 has 17 residues. CDR3 nucleotide sequence: TGTGCCAGCAGCTTTCAGGACAGTAAATATAGCAATCAGCCCCAGCATTTT. The encoded protein is CASSFQDSKYSNQPQHF.

This chain connects TRBV19 to TRBJ1-2; D gene unclear. Germline CDR1 is LNHDA and CDR2 is SQIVND (reference sequence). This CDR3 region has 14 residues. Trimming left V 3 bases short and J 4 bases short, with 12 bases between. CDR3 nucleotides: TGTGCCAGTAGTATTAAAGCAGGTCTCTATGGCTACACCTTC. Residues: CASSIKAGLYGYTF.

V and J are TRBV12-3 or TRBV12-4 and TRBJ2-7; 7 nucleotides align to TRBD1. J lost 0 bases, V lost 6 bases, and 8 bases had no gene match. This CDR3 has 15 amino acids. Here the CDR3 reads CASRRGQSTSYEQYF. Here the CDR3 DNA reads TGTGCCAGCAGAAGGGGACAGAGCACCTCCTACGAGCAGTACTTC.

This rearrangement joins TRBV5-1 to TRBJ2-1; 11 bases map to TRBD2. From germline, CDR1 is SGHRS and CDR2 YFSETQ. The CDR3 totals 16 residues. V lost 0 bases, J lost 2 bases, and 1 base stayed unmatched. This CDR3 reads CASSLDSGGAYNEQFF. CDR3 coding DNA: TGCGCCAGCAGCTTGGATAGCGGGGGGGCCTACAATGAGCAGTTCTTC.

The chain's CDR3 is CSASRRGGLNIQYF. The CDR3 DNA reads as TGCAGTGCTAGCCGGCGGGGGGGACTTAACATTCAGTACTTC. The chain links TRBV20-1 to TRBJ2-4; 9 nucleotides agree with TRBD2. Unmatched junction bases numbered 7, after V lost 3 bases and J lost 7 bases. The CDR3 contains 14 residues. The germline V gene has CDR1 DFQATT and CDR2 SNEGSKA (reference sequence).

This chain uses TRBV4-3 with TRBJ2-7; unclear D gene. Germline V gene lookup returns CDR1 LGHNA and CDR2 YSLEER. The length of the CDR3 is 15 residues. V was pared by 0 bases and J by 2 bases, with 11 bases between. CDR3 sequence: CASSQDYFAAYEQYF. CDR3 coding DNA: TGCGCCAGCAGCCAAGATTATTTCGCAGCCTACGAGCAGTACTTC.

The gene calls are TRBV14 and TRBJ1-5, with a weak D call TRBD1 (6 bases). CDR3 length: 14 amino acids. V lost 1 base to trimming and J lost 5 bases, with 9 bases between them. Germline assignment: CDR1 SGHDN and CDR2 FVKESK. This CDR3 reads CASSQVSGDQPQHF. The DNA of the CDR3 is TGTGCCAGCAGCCAAGTATCAGGGGATCAGCCCCAGCATTTT.

In its sample, this clonotype was seen once. Written as DNA, the CDR3 is TGTGCCAGCAGCCTCCAGGGCCTTAACTATGGCTACACCTTC. It codes for CASSLQGLNYGYTF. This rearrangement joins TRBV5-6 to TRBJ1-2; D possibly corresponds to TRBD1 (5 bases). V lost 4 bases to trimming and J lost 1 base, with 11 bases between them. Germline loops: CDR1 SGHDT, CDR2 YYEEEE. There are 14 residues in the CDR3. The variable domain in full, with the rest retrieved from reference TRBV5-6 and TRBJ1-2, is DAGVTQSPTHLIKTRGQQVTLRCSPKSGHDTVSWYQQALGQGPQFIFQYYEEEERQRGNFPDRFSGHQFPNYSSELNVNALLLGDSALYLCASSLQGLNYGYTFGSGTRLTVV.

This chain uses TRBV4-1 with TRBJ2-4; D gene unclear. Germline CDR1 MGHRA, CDR2 YSYEKL. This CDR3 is built from 15 residues. V lost 3 bases to trimming and J lost 4 bases, with 13 bases between them. The CDR3 reads CASSQMSDGKNIQYF. CDR3 DNA sequence: TGCGCCAGCAGCCAGATGAGCGACGGTAAAAACATTCAGTACTTC.

V and J are TRBV10-3 and TRBJ1-1; 7 nucleotides line up with TRBD1. This CDR3 has 14 residues. The trim removed 8 bases at V and 0 bases at J, leaving 6 bases unmatched. The germline V gene has CDR1 ENHRY and CDR2 SYGVKD. The DNA of the CDR3 is TGTGCCATCTCTGAGGGGGCTATGAACACTGAAGCTTTCTTT. This encodes CAISEGAMNTEAFF.

This chain connects TRBV10-3 to TRBJ2-4, with D tentatively TRBD1 (6 bases). Trimming stripped 11 bases from V and 6 bases from J, with 17 bases between. This CDR3 is 13 amino acids long. Germline values: CDR1 ENHRY, CDR2 SYGVKD. CDR3 residues: CASKDSTGNIQYF. CDR3 in DNA: TGTGCCTCCAAGGACAGTACCGGAAACATTCAGTACTTC.

In its sample, this clonotype was seen once. The rearrangement uses TRBV5-4 and TRBJ2-3, with 7 bases aligning to TRBD2. V trimming: 3 bases; J trimming: 6 bases; junction bases outside the gene matches: 4. Germline V gene lookup returns CDR1 SGHNT and CDR2 YYREEE (reference sequence). This CDR3 region has 13 residues. CDR3 loop: CASSWDYSDTQYF. DNA of the CDR3: TGTGCCAGCAGCTGGGACTATTCGGATACGCAGTATTTT.

The rearrangement joins TRBV7-9 to TRBJ2-7; D might be TRBD2 (6 bases). Deletions cut 4 bases from V and 3 bases from J, with 16 bases between. There are 15 residues in the CDR3. CDR1 and CDR2 from the germline V gene are SEHNR and FQNEAQ (reference sequence). The CDR3 bases are TGTGCCAGCAGCTCATACGGAGGGCGAGACTACGAGCAGTACTTC. Amino acid sequence: CASSSYGGRDYEQYF.

The J gene is TRBJ2-5, the V gene TRBV3-1; 11 bases match TRBD1. Losses at the gene ends were 1 base for V and 5 bases for J; bases not matched to a gene: 3. The CDR3 covers 15 residues. Germline CDR1 LGHDT, CDR2 YNNKEL (reference sequence). CDR3: CASSQGGTGGETQYF. CDR3 bases: TGTGCCAGCAGCCAAGGGGGGACAGGGGGGGAGACCCAGTACTTC.